A single sample is the source of the 22 T cell receptor beta chains below, sequenced in a study of neurological immune-mediated disorders. TCRdb analysed the 5' RACE reads with MiXCR anew, one entry per CDR3 protein. The sample lists about 59,000 distinct CDR3 sequences, 3% to 4% occurring once. The sequencing input was PBMCs. Every receptor here comes from a woman younger than 45 with multiple sclerosis.

In its sample, this clonotype was seen many times. The V call is TRBV15, the J call TRBJ2-6; 8 bases match TRBD1. This CDR3 is built from 16 residues. V shed 9 bases, J shed 0 bases, and the junction held 7 bases outside the gene matches. Germline V gene sequence: CDR1 LNHNV, CDR2 YYDKDF (reference sequence). CDR3 loop: CATRQGRNSGANVLTF. The CDR3 nucleotides are TGTGCCACTAGACAGGGGCGGAACTCTGGGGCCAACGTCCTGACTTTC.

This clonotype came up many times. The rearrangement uses TRBV27 and TRBJ1-1; 9 bases align to TRBD1. J gave up 10 bases and V 4 bases, and 10 bases lay outside the gene matches. The germline V gene has CDR1 MNHEY and CDR2 SMNVEV (reference sequence). CDR3 length: 14 residues. The CDR3, as DNA: TGTGCCAGCAGTTCACAGGGGGCGGGAGGGCGAGCTTTCTTT. Translated: CASSSQGAGGRAFF.

This clonotype was counted ten times or more. V usage is TRBV20-1 and J usage is TRBJ2-2; a possible D gene is TRBD1 (6 bases). CDR1 DFQATT and CDR2 SNEGSKA come from the germline V gene (reference sequence). V was pared by 2 bases and J by 1 base, with 11 bases between. This CDR3 comprises 15 residues. For the CDR3, the DNA is TGCAGTGCTAGACCCGGGACAAAGAACACCGGGGAGCTGTTTTTT. As protein: CSARPGTKNTGELFF.

This clonotype was seen more than once but under ten times. The V and J genes are TRBV7-2 and TRBJ2-2; D may be TRBD2 (6 bases). V was clipped by 1 base and J by 5 bases, with 8 bases between them. The length of the CDR3 is 14 residues. The germline CDR1 and CDR2 sequences are SGHTA and FQGNSA. CDR3 in DNA: TGTGCCAGCAGCTTAGTTCGGGAGACCGGGGAGCTGTTTTTT. Translated: CASSLVRETGELFF.

This clonotype was seen at least ten times. This chain connects TRBV5-1 to TRBJ2-7; 7 bases match TRBD2. Germline lookup yields CDR1 SGHRS and CDR2 YFSETQ. The CDR3 runs to 18 residues. The trim removed 2 bases at V and 4 bases at J, leaving 18 bases unmatched. DNA of the CDR3: TGCGCCAGCAGCTTCGGTAATGCAGGGACGGCGGGACTATACGAGCAGTACTTC. This encodes CASSFGNAGTAGLYEQYF.

Ten or more counts support this clonotype. CDR3 DNA sequence: TGTGCCACCAGCAGCCCTCCCCCGCAGGGTATCACTGAAGCTTTCTTT. This translates into CATSSPPPQGITEAFF. V usage is TRBV15 and J usage is TRBJ1-1; possible D gene TRBD1, 5 bases. Germline CDR1 reads LNHNV; CDR2 reads YYDKDF (reference sequence). The V gene lost 3 bases and the J gene lost 4 bases, with 18 bases spanning the gap. The CDR3 is 16 residues long.

This clonotype has ten or more counts. J is TRBJ1-1 and V is TRBV29-1; 7 positions match TRBD1. The CDR3 contains 12 residues. CDR1 and CDR2 from the germline V gene are SQVTM and ANQGSEA. The V gene end was trimmed by 8 bases and the J gene end by 4 bases; junction bases not matched to a gene: 7. The CDR3 loop is CSTRQGSTEAFF. For the CDR3, the DNA is TGCAGCACCCGACAGGGTTCCACTGAAGCTTTCTTT.

This clonotype was detected many times. V is TRBV20-1 and J is TRBJ2-1; 13 nucleotides line up with TRBD2. This CDR3 has 20 residues. With 0 bases clipped from V and 3 bases from J, the junction kept 14 bases outside the gene matches. Per germline, CDR1 DFQATT and CDR2 SNEGSKA (reference sequence). This chain's CDR3 is CSARDRKTSGGVFFYNEQFF. CDR3 nucleotide sequence: TGCAGTGCTAGAGATCGCAAAACTAGCGGGGGGGTCTTCTTCTACAATGAGCAGTTCTTC.

Comment on this clonotype: This clone may be a read error of a much larger clone one base away. The chain has TRBV28 and TRBJ1-1; D may be TRBD1 (5 bases). Between the trimmed V and J ends, which lost 7 bases and 1 base, there was a span of 10 bases. CDR1 and CDR2 (germline): MDHEN, SYDVKM. CDR3 size: 13 residues. CDR3 in amino acids: CASKGLQNTEAFF. Written as DNA, the CDR3 is TGTGCCAGCAAGGGGCTGCAGAACACTGAAGCTTTCTTT.

The rearrangement joins TRBV6-5 to TRBJ2-5, with D unclear. The CDR3 extends over 12 amino acids. The V end was cut by 9 bases, the J end by 5 bases, with 13 bases between. CDR1 and CDR2 (germline): MNHEY, SVGAGI. For the CDR3, the DNA is TGTGCCAGTGGACGCGTTGGGGAGACCCAGTACTTC. Translation: CASGRVGETQYF.

This clonotype was observed at least ten times. This chain links TRBV10-2 with TRBJ1-1; weak D call: TRBD1 (5 bases). The germline V gene encodes CDR1 WSHSY and CDR2 SAAADI. CDR3 length equals 12 residues. Trimming pared 3 bases from V and 13 bases from J, leaving 15 bases between. DNA of the CDR3: TGCGCCAGCAGTGATCACGAAAGGGGAGGTTTCTTT. This sequence encodes CASSDHERGGFF.

The sample holds many counts of this clonotype. The gene calls are TRBV7-2 and TRBJ2-5; D might be TRBD2 (7 bases). The germline V gene has CDR1 SGHTA and CDR2 FQGNSA. The CDR3 covers 15 residues. Trimming pared 1 base from V and 4 bases from J, leaving 13 bases between. CDR3 protein: CASSLGGGGRETQYF. As DNA, the CDR3 is TGTGCCAGCAGCTTAGGAGGGGGGGGGCGAGAGACCCAGTACTTC.

This clonotype was seen a few times. One junction end disagrees with the germline gene, perhaps due to a read error. The chain employs TRBV7-2 and TRBJ1-6; a possible D gene is TRBD1 (6 bases). The CDR3 is made up of 13 amino acids. Germline lookup yields CDR1 SGHTA and CDR2 FQGNSA. The chain's CDR3 is CATQRGLNSPLNF. DNA for the CDR3: TGTGCCACCCAACGGGGGCTAAATTCACCCCTCAACTTT.

Many counts were recorded for this clonotype. The germline gene is not matched at one end of the junction; a read error may be the cause. The V and J genes are TRBV30 and TRBJ2-4; 9 bases align to TRBD2. CDR1 and CDR2 (germline): GTSNPN, SVGIG (reference sequence). This CDR3 contains 11 residues. In nucleotides, the CDR3 is TGTGCCTGGAGTGTCGGGACTAGCTGCGACTTC. It specifies CAWSVGTSCDF.

This clonotype has at least ten counts. This chain connects TRBV29-1 to TRBJ2-1; D is ambiguous. Trimming took 3 bases from V and 4 from J, leaving 7 bases between them. Germline assignment: CDR1 SQVTM and CDR2 ANQGSEA. This CDR3 has 12 residues. CDR3 sequence (DNA): TGCAGCGTTGAGACGAGATACAATGAGCAGTTCTTC. It yields the protein CSVETRYNEQFF.

At least ten counts were recorded for this clonotype. The chain employs TRBV7-2 and TRBJ2-7; 7 positions match TRBD2. The length of the CDR3 is 14 residues. Trimming took 8 bases from V and 0 from J; bases not matched to a gene: 7. CDR1 and CDR2 from the germline V gene are SGHTA and FQGNSA. In DNA, the CDR3 is TGTGCCAGCGGCAACGGCGGGAGCTCCTACGAGCAGTACTTC. Translating it yields CASGNGGSSYEQYF.

V usage is TRBV30 and J usage is TRBJ1-1; D remains unclear. The ends were cut back, 4 bases at V and 5 bases at J, with 14 bases in the middle. The CDR3 totals 13 residues. Germline loops: CDR1 GTSNPN, CDR2 SVGIG (reference sequence). The CDR3 here is CAWNSFEGTEAFF. Here the CDR3 DNA reads TGTGCCTGGAATTCCTTTGAAGGAACTGAAGCTTTCTTT.

This clonotype was counted at least ten times. V gene TRBV5-1 combines with J gene TRBJ2-1; tentatively, D is TRBD1 (5 bases). Germline V gene data show CDR1 as SGHRS and CDR2 as YFSETQ. Trimming pared 4 bases from V and 0 bases from J, leaving 14 bases between. The CDR3 runs to 16 residues. The CDR3 sequence is CASSTTVLSSYNEQFF. CDR3 sequence (DNA): TGCGCCAGCAGCACGACAGTCCTTAGCTCCTACAATGAGCAGTTCTTC.

This clonotype was seen at least ten times. J is TRBJ2-7 and V is TRBV9, with TRBD2 matching 8 bases. This CDR3 contains 17 residues. Per the germline V gene, CDR1 is SGDLS and CDR2 is YYNGEE. The junction had 14 bases not matched to a gene; V was cut back by 4 bases and J by 2 bases. This CDR3 is CASSLHSGTSRTYEQYF. DNA for the CDR3: TGTGCCAGCAGCCTTCATAGCGGGACAAGTAGGACCTACGAGCAGTACTTC.

The table lists this clonotype with many counts. This sequence joins TRBV12-3 or TRBV12-4 and TRBJ2-7; no clear D. V shed 4 bases and J shed 4 bases, with 17 bases lying between them. The length of the CDR3 is 15 residues. CDR3 bases: TGTGCCAGCAGTTCGGGCGGCTCTGCATCGTACGAGCAGTACTTC. Encoded protein: CASSSGGSASYEQYF.

At least ten counts were recorded for this clonotype. The chain has TRBV7-2 and TRBJ2-5; 9 bases agree with TRBD2. V trimming: 5 bases; J trimming: 4 bases; junction bases outside the gene matches: 8. This CDR3 comprises 15 residues. Germline CDR1 reads SGHTA; CDR2 reads FQGNSA. For the CDR3, the DNA is TGTGCCAGCAGCCAGAGCGGGAGGCCCGGAGAGACCCAGTACTTC. This translates into CASSQSGRPGETQYF.

This clonotype came up many times. The genes are TRBV6-5 and TRBJ2-3; 7 bases agree with TRBD2. This CDR3 comprises 14 residues. V trimming: 2 bases; J trimming: 6 bases; junction bases outside the gene matches: 5. Per the germline V gene, CDR1 is MNHEY and CDR2 is SVGAGI. The CDR3 sequence: CASSYGSSGDTQYF. The CDR3 coding sequence is TGTGCCAGCAGTTACGGGTCTAGCGGCGATACGCAGTATTTT.